The present T cell receptor (beta chain) was sequenced within a study of blood T cell repertoires in COVID-19. The overall study: Some COVID-19 samples were acute and others convalescent; all came from the United States, Italy and Spain. From T cells, B-cell-depleted T cells, or PBMCs came the material, which was cDNA or gDNA.

Authors' processing steps: Nucleated cell counts were estimated from reference gene primer amplification. Profiling relied on immunoSEQ multiplex PCR, and the TCRdb table lists in-frame clones only, not all of them. V, J and clone size were drawn from that table, and D and trimming were deduced from the DNA. The sample records roughly 250,000 clones, approximately 83% being singletons. Germline assignment: CDR1 MGHRA and CDR2 YSYEKL. V was trimmed by 1 base and J by 5 bases, leaving 14 bases between them. The CDR3 spans 15 residues. The receptor comes from a woman of 80 years or more with acute or convalescent COVID-19. The sequenced material came from peripheral blood. The gene calls are TRBV4-1 and TRBJ1-2, with D perhaps matching TRBD1 (6 bases). CDR3 in amino acids: CASSQGPGEGYGYTF. CDR3 bases: TGCGCCAGCAGCCAAGGGCCAGGGGAAGGGTATGGCTACACCTTC.